Following are 18 T cell receptor beta chains from one sample sequenced in a study of T-cell reconstitution after alpha-beta-depleted transplantation in children. Unique molecular identifiers were built into the TCRbeta library. TCRdb re-called the PCR reads through MiXCR, storing one row per CDR3 protein. The sample holds roughly 220,000 distinct CDR3 sequences, around 12% seen once. Specimen: PBMCs from the stem cell graft donor, collected from the stem cell graft. The receptors derive from a human donor who donated a stem cell graft to a child with acute lymphoblastic leukemia.

This clonotype was observed many times. The chain uses TRBV24-1 and TRBJ2-5, with TRBD2 matching over 8 bases. With V trimmed by 3 bases and J by 3 bases, 5 bases remained unmatched. Germline loops: CDR1 KGHDR, CDR2 SFDVKD. The length of the CDR3 is 15 residues. The CDR3 bases are TGTGCCACCAGTGATCCCTATAGCGGGGAAGAGACCCAGTACTTC. It encodes CATSDPYSGEETQYF.

This clonotype has at least ten counts. The CDR3 region is CASSPPSLAGSRNEQFF. The CDR3 coding sequence is TGTGCCAGCAGCCCCCCCTCCCTAGCGGGGTCCCGCAATGAGCAGTTCTTC. This chain uses TRBV21-1 with TRBJ2-1; TRBD2, the table's D call, lacks a check against the DNA. TRBV21-1 is reported as a pseudogene. This CDR3 region has 17 residues.

The sample holds many counts of this clonotype. V is TRBV3-1 and J is TRBJ2-1; D may be TRBD2 (6 bases). V dropped 1 base and J dropped 5 bases, with 21 bases sitting between them. Germline lookup yields CDR1 LGHDT and CDR2 YNNKEL (reference sequence). This CDR3 region has 18 residues. CDR3 sequence (DNA): TGTGCCAGCAGCCAAGTCTTAGGACGGGGGTCGGGAGACAATGAGCAGTTCTTC. It translates to CASSQVLGRGSGDNEQFF.

The chain has TRBV2 and TRBJ2-6; weak D call: TRBD2 (6 bases). Germline V gene lookup returns CDR1 SNHLY and CDR2 FYNNEI. V lost 3 bases, J lost 0 bases, and 9 bases lay in between. The CDR3 is 16 amino acids. CDR3 bases: TGTGCCAGCAGTGAGGGGGGTGCCTCTGGGGCCAACGTCCTGACTTTC. It is translated as CASSEGGASGANVLTF. Filled out from reference TRBV2 and TRBJ2-6, the complete variable domain reads EPEVTQTPSHQVTQMGQEVILRCVPISNHLYFYWYRQILGQKVEFLVSFYNNEISEKSEIFDDQFSVERPDGSNFTLKIRSTKLEDSAMYFCASSEGGASGANVLTFGAGSRLTVL.

With respect to this clonotype: This may be a read error: a much more frequent sequence differs by one nucleotide. The CDR3 bases are TGTGCCAGCAGTTTCCCGCAAGCAAGAATTACTGAGCAGTTCTTC. Translation: CASSFPQARITEQFF. This chain links TRBV27 with TRBJ2-1; D is undetermined. Germline CDR1 reads MNHEY; CDR2 reads SMNVEV (reference sequence). Trimming took off 3 bases at V and 9 bases at J, with 18 bases between the two ends. CDR3 size: 15 residues.

This clonotype has at least ten counts. The genes are TRBV29-1 and TRBJ2-1; D possibly matches TRBD1 or TRBD2 (5 bases each). Germline V gene lookup returns CDR1 SQVTM and CDR2 ANQGSEA. V was clipped by 0 bases and J by 13 bases, with 13 bases between them. The CDR3 is 12 amino acids. The CDR3 loop is CSVEDPGTGQFF. The CDR3 region has the DNA TGCAGCGTTGAAGACCCTGGGACCGGCCAGTTCTTC.

Ten or more counts support this clonotype. The chain carries TRBV29-1 and TRBJ1-1, with D unresolved. CDR1 SQVTM and CDR2 ANQGSEA come from the germline V gene. The CDR3 runs 11 residues. V was cut by 7 bases and J by 8 bases, with 14 bases left in between. The CDR3, as DNA: TGCAGCGCCCGACCGTCGGGGGAAGCTTTCTTT. This encodes CSARPSGEAFF.

This clonotype was counted many times. The rearrangement links TRBV27 to TRBJ2-2; 11 bases are a match to TRBD2. Germline loops: CDR1 MNHEY, CDR2 SMNVEV (reference sequence). This CDR3 is 15 amino acids long. V shed 5 bases, J shed 8 bases, and the junction held 7 bases outside the gene matches. The CDR3 sequence is CASSPIAGGPGELFF. CDR3 nucleotides: TGTGCCAGCAGTCCGATAGCGGGAGGGCCTGGGGAGCTGTTTTTT.

This clonotype has ten or more counts. This rearrangement joins TRBV12-3 or TRBV12-4 to TRBJ2-1, with D perhaps matching TRBD2 (5 bases). The CDR3 loop spans 14 amino acids. Trimming removed 7 bases at V and 8 bases at J, with 18 bases between. The CDR3 reads CASTTAGRSHEQFF. CDR3 bases: TGTGCCAGCACTACCGCTGGGAGATCCCATGAGCAGTTCTTC.

This clonotype was seen at least ten times. The genes are TRBV7-8 and TRBJ2-1, with 12 bases fitting TRBD2. V was clipped by 3 bases and J by 9 bases; unmatched bases: 6. Per the germline V gene, CDR1 is SGHVS and CDR2 is FQNEAQ. The CDR3 has 15 residues. CDR3 DNA sequence: TGTGCCAGCAGCTTGCGGACTAGCGGGATCGTTGAGCAGTTCTTC. Translating it yields CASSLRTSGIVEQFF.

In this sample, this clonotype turned up many times. The chain is built from TRBV5-1 and TRBJ2-1, with 8 bases lining up with TRBD2. The CDR3 runs 16 residues. Losses at the gene ends were 4 bases for V and 0 bases for J; bases not matched to a gene: 6. Germline assignment: CDR1 SGHRS and CDR2 YFSETQ. This CDR3 is CASSPGSGSSYNEQFF. The CDR3 bases are TGCGCCAGCAGCCCGGGAAGCGGGAGCTCCTACAATGAGCAGTTCTTC.

Ten or more counts support this clonotype. The chain employs TRBV24-1 and TRBJ2-2; D remains ambiguous. The CDR3 length is 17 residues. CDR1 is KGHDR and CDR2 is SFDVKD in the germline V gene. V shed 2 bases and J shed 0 bases, with 12 bases lying between them. The CDR3: CATSDSGRFANTGELFF. CDR3 sequence (DNA): TGTGCCACCAGTGATTCTGGACGTTTCGCGAACACCGGGGAGCTGTTTTTT.

This clonotype was seen at least ten times. V and J are TRBV15 and TRBJ2-3; D is ambiguous. The CDR3 runs to 13 residues. CDR1 and CDR2 (germline): LNHNV, YYDKDF (reference sequence). The V and J ends lost 4 bases and 6 bases respectively, with 11 bases between them. CDR3 protein: CATSISPADTQYF. DNA of the CDR3: TGTGCCACCAGCATCTCCCCGGCCGATACGCAGTATTTT.

Many counts were recorded for this clonotype. The genes are TRBV12-3 or TRBV12-4 and TRBJ1-2; D is unresolved. This CDR3 has 12 amino acids. With 1 base removed from V and 8 bases from J, the gap between germline ends came to 8 bases. The CDR3: CASSLDGWGYTF. CDR3 DNA: TGTGCCAGCAGTTTAGACGGATGGGGCTACACCTTC.

At least ten counts were recorded for this clonotype. This sequence joins TRBV5-1 and TRBJ1-4, with D possibly TRBD1 on 5 matching bases. V lost 0 bases to trimming and J lost 8 bases, with 20 bases between them. The CDR3 loop spans 17 amino acids. Germline-derived CDR1 and CDR2 are SGHRS and YFSETQ. CDR3 residues: CASSLAGWRRGDEKLFF. Written as DNA, the CDR3 is TGCGCCAGCAGCTTGGCCGGTTGGCGAAGGGGAGACGAAAAACTGTTTTTT.

The sample holds many counts of this clonotype. The chain recombines TRBV5-1 with TRBJ2-7; D may be TRBD2 (5 bases). Trimming stripped 0 bases from V and 3 bases from J, with 10 bases between. The germline CDR1 and CDR2 sequences are SGHRS and YFSETQ. This CDR3 is built from 14 residues. The CDR3 is CASSLEGEIYEQYF. The DNA of the CDR3 is TGCGCCAGCAGCTTGGAGGGAGAAATCTACGAGCAGTACTTC.

V usage is TRBV6-2 or TRBV6-3 and J usage is TRBJ2-2; D tentatively fits TRBD1 or TRBD2 (5 bases each). CDR3 length equals 13 residues. Germline CDR1 MNHEY, CDR2 SVGEGT. Deletions cut 8 bases from V and 1 base from J, with 8 bases between. CDR3 coding DNA: TGTGCCAGCGAGGGGCGGAACACCGGGGAGCTGTTTTTT. Translated: CASEGRNTGELFF.

The rearrangement joins TRBV7-9 to TRBJ1-4, with 8 nucleotides matching TRBD1. The CDR3 has 14 residues. Germline assignment: CDR1 SEHNR and CDR2 FQNEAQ (reference sequence). The V and J ends lost 0 bases and 14 bases, in that order; junction bases with no gene match: 8. CDR3 region: CASSLASGQGLLFF. CDR3 DNA sequence: TGTGCCAGCAGCTTAGCGAGCGGACAGGGTTTGCTGTTTTTT.